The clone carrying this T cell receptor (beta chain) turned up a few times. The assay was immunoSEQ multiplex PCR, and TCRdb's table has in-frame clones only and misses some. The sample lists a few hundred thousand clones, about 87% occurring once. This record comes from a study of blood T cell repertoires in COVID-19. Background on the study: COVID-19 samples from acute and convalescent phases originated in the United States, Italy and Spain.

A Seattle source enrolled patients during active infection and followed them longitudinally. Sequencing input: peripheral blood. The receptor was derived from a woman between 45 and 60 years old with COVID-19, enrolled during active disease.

The CDR3 spells CASSPQQGEPQHF. As DNA, the CDR3 is TGTGCCAGCTCACCACAACAGGGTGAGCCCCAGCATTTT. This chain connects TRBV18 to TRBJ1-5; D is perhaps TRBD1 (6 bases). This CDR3 spans 13 amino acids. Germline V gene sequence: CDR1 KGHSH, CDR2 LQKENI. V was trimmed by 1 base and J by 8 bases, leaving 9 bases between them.